The source of this TCR beta chain is a study of cytomegalovirus exposure and HLA in healthy donors. Whole-study findings and limits: Researchers counted around 160 TCR beta chains as cytomegalovirus-associated. Per published reports, the classifier diagnosed cytomegalovirus status with high specificity and sensitivity.

PCR involved 60 Vbeta and 13 Jbeta primers. Sequencing was performed with immunoSEQ multiplex PCR; in TCRdb, only in-frame clones are kept and a portion is missing. The profile shows approximately 190,000 clones, 12% of them singletons. This clone was seen more than once but under ten times. Its cognate antigen is unknown. V was clipped by 3 bases and J by 4 bases, with 14 bases between them. Germline CDR1 reads SGDLS; CDR2 reads YYNGEE. The CDR3 has 15 residues. The V and J genes are TRBV9 and TRBJ1-3; the D gene is possibly TRBD1 (6 bases). This clonotype was obtained from a man between 50 and 59 years old in good health and CMV-seropositive. The sample was PBMCs. For the CDR3, the DNA is TGTGCCAGCAGCGAGAGGGGGAGGGCCGGAAACACCATATATTTT. Protein: CASSERGRAGNTIYF.